Listed here are 29 T cell receptor beta chains from one sample, sequenced in a study of technical replicates of blood from a handful of donors (TCRdb year 2017). Library construction relied on the immunoSEQ multiplex PCR assay. TCRdb stores this immuneACCESS table with in-frame sequences only. Part of the clones is absent; in the studies checked, under half of the shortfall reflects unresolved V genes, and no reason is known for the rest. The table for this sample lists about 100,000 clones; over 95% of them were counted only once. The ten largest clones take up over 0.2% of the sample. The sample taken for sequencing was T cells isolated from PBMCs. These receptors were taken from a human donor in good health.

V gene TRBV7-9 combines with J gene TRBJ1-3, with D possibly being TRBD1 (5 bases). The CDR3 runs to 14 residues. Germline assignment: CDR1 SEHNR and CDR2 FQNEAQ (reference sequence). The V gene lost 5 bases and the J gene lost 4 bases, with 12 bases spanning the gap. The CDR3 nucleotides are TGTGCCAGCAGCACCGGGACTACAGGAAACACCATATATTTT. It encodes CASSTGTTGNTIYF. The variable domain in full, completed from reference TRBV7-9 and TRBJ1-3, reads DTGVSQNPRHKITKRGQNVTFRCDPISEHNRLYWYRQTLGQGPEFLTYFQNEAQLEKSRLLSDRFSAERPKGSFSTLEIQRTEQGDSAMYLCASSTGTTGNTIYFGEGSWLTVV.

This clone was detected only once. This chain joins TRBV2 and TRBJ2-3; 8 nucleotides line up with TRBD2. The CDR3 totals 18 residues. Trimming cost V 2 bases and J 3 bases; bases outside gene matches: 13. Germline CDR1 and CDR2: SNHLY and FYNNEI. CDR3 amino acids: CASSEYGIAGPTTDTQYF. Here the CDR3 DNA reads TGTGCCAGCAGTGAATATGGGATAGCGGGGCCCACGACAGATACGCAGTATTTT.

CDR3 sequence: CASSVGGLNEQFF. Written as DNA, the CDR3 is TGTGCCAGCAGCGTAGGCGGTCTTAATGAGCAGTTCTTC. The V and J genes are TRBV9 and TRBJ2-1; no definite D call. This CDR3 is built from 13 residues. Trimming left V 0 bases short and J 7 bases short, with 8 bases between. The germline V gene encodes CDR1 SGDLS and CDR2 YYNGEE.

This clone was recorded once. The chain couples TRBV27 to TRBJ2-1; D may be TRBD2 (6 bases). Germline V CDR1 and CDR2: MNHEY, SMNVEV (reference sequence). The CDR3 consists of 15 residues. The V end was cut by 2 bases, the J end by 9 bases, with 17 bases between. The CDR3 DNA follows: TGTGCCAGCAGTTTACGGGGAGGTAGTCTTAGTGAGCAGTTCTTC. This codes for CASSLRGGSLSEQFF.

This chain joins TRBV5-4 and TRBJ2-7, with 14 bases aligning to TRBD2. CDR1 and CDR2 from the germline V gene are SGHNT and YYREEE (reference sequence). The CDR3 is 18 residues long. J gave up 4 bases and V 2 bases, and 11 bases lay outside the gene matches. DNA of the CDR3: TGTGCCAGCAGCTTAGGGGGGACTAGCGGGGGCTTGGTTTACGAGCAGTACTTC. Amino acid sequence: CASSLGGTSGGLVYEQYF.

This rearrangement joins TRBV7-9 to TRBJ2-5, with TRBD2 matching over 9 bases. The CDR3 totals 15 residues. With 6 bases clipped from V and 5 bases from J, the junction kept 10 bases outside the gene matches. The germline V gene has CDR1 SEHNR and CDR2 FQNEAQ (reference sequence). DNA for the CDR3: TGTGCCAGCAGTAAGAATAGCGGGAGTTTGGAGACCCAGTACTTC. It encodes CASSKNSGSLETQYF.

The chain joins TRBV30 to TRBJ2-7; 7 nucleotides align to TRBD1. V lost 0 bases to trimming and J lost 7 bases; unmatched junction nucleotides: 6. Germline-derived CDR1 and CDR2 are GTSNPN and SVGIG (reference sequence). The CDR3 consists of 13 residues. Here the CDR3 reads CAWSVKGAGEQYF. CDR3 in DNA: TGTGCCTGGAGTGTAAAGGGGGCGGGTGAGCAGTACTTC.

The J gene is TRBJ2-5, the V gene TRBV7-9, with a weak D call TRBD1 (6 bases). The ends were cut back, 1 base at V and 2 bases at J, with 14 bases in the middle. CDR1 SEHNR and CDR2 FQNEAQ come from the germline V gene (reference sequence). The CDR3 totals 16 residues. This CDR3 reads CASSLERTGTQETQYF. Written as DNA, the CDR3 is TGTGCCAGCAGCTTAGAACGCACAGGGACACAAGAGACCCAGTACTTC.

V usage is TRBV27 and J usage is TRBJ2-7, with 11 nucleotides matching TRBD2. This CDR3 is built from 17 residues. The V segment lost 4 bases and the J segment 2 bases; nucleotides outside the gene matches: 10. Germline assignment: CDR1 MNHEY and CDR2 SMNVEV (reference sequence). The CDR3 region has the DNA TGTGCCAGCAGTTCTACGACCAGGACTAGCGGGCCCTACGAGCAGTACTTC. Protein: CASSSTTRTSGPYEQYF.

The V gene is TRBV6-4, the J gene TRBJ2-3, with TRBD1 identical over 8 bases. This CDR3 region has 15 residues. CDR1 and CDR2 from the germline V gene are MRHNA and SNTAGT. J was trimmed by 5 bases and V by 6 bases; bases with no gene match: 10. As DNA, the CDR3 is TGTGCCAGCAGCCCCGGCGGACAGGGTGGAGATACGCAGTATTTT. It specifies CASSPGGQGGDTQYF.

The CDR3 here is CASSLYGPPNEKLFF. CDR3 sequence (DNA): TGTGCCAGCAGTTTATATGGCCCACCGAATGAAAAACTGTTTTTT. The V gene is TRBV27, the J gene TRBJ1-4; D gene unclear. Per germline, CDR1 MNHEY and CDR2 SMNVEV (reference sequence). The CDR3 runs 15 residues. V lost 1 base and J lost 5, with 11 bases in between.

This clone was detected only once. This chain links TRBV2 with TRBJ2-7; the match to TRBD1 covers 10 bases. The V segment lost 6 bases and the J segment 5 bases; nucleotides outside the gene matches: 10. Germline V gives CDR1 SNHLY, CDR2 FYNNEI. There are 15 residues in the CDR3. This CDR3 is CASSPTGGRRDEQYF. The CDR3, as DNA: TGTGCCAGCAGCCCGACAGGGGGCAGGAGGGACGAGCAGTACTTC. The variable domain in full, with the rest retrieved from reference TRBV2 and TRBJ2-7, is EPEVTQTPSHQVTQMGQEVILRCVPISNHLYFYWYRQILGQKVEFLVSFYNNEISEKSEIFDDQFSVERPDGSNFTLKIRSTKLEDSAMYFCASSPTGGRRDEQYFGPGTRLTVT.

The chain employs TRBV11-2 and TRBJ2-7, with D uncertain. The CDR3 totals 11 residues. The V and J ends lost 5 bases and 1 base respectively, with 3 bases between them. Looked up from germline, CDR1 is SGHAT and CDR2 is FQNNGV. This chain's CDR3 is CASSHSYEQYF. Here the CDR3 DNA reads TGTGCCAGCAGCCATTCCTACGAGCAGTACTTC.

This clone was counted a single time. The chain uses TRBV7-2 and TRBJ2-7; no clear D. Deletions cut 10 bases from V and 4 bases from J, with 14 bases between. Germline CDR1 is SGHTA and CDR2 is FQGNSA. This CDR3 spans 12 amino acids. CDR3 sequence (DNA): TGTGCCACATCGAGGAGCCTGTACGAGCAGTACTTC. Amino acids: CATSRSLYEQYF.

The rearrangement joins TRBV19 to TRBJ2-1; 7 bases are a match to TRBD1. The germline gives CDR1 LNHDA, CDR2 SQIVND (reference sequence). V trimming: 4 bases; J trimming: 8 bases; junction bases outside the gene matches: 5. This CDR3 spans 13 amino acids. The CDR3 sequence is CASSTRDRYEQFF. The CDR3 DNA sequence: TGTGCCAGTAGTACCCGGGACAGATATGAGCAGTTCTTC. The complete variable domain, with remaining parts taken from reference TRBV19 and TRBJ2-1, reads DGGITQSPKYLFRKEGQNVTLSCEQNLNHDAMYWYRQDPGQGLRLIYYSQIVNDFQKGDIAEGYSVSREKKESFPLTVTSAQKNPTAFYLCASSTRDRYEQFFGPGTRLTVL.

V and J are TRBV7-8 and TRBJ1-1; D might be TRBD1 (6 bases). Germline V gene data show CDR1 as SGHVS and CDR2 as FQNEAQ. Trimming took 1 base from V and 4 from J, leaving 19 bases between them. CDR3 length: 17 residues. The CDR3 DNA sequence: TGTGCCAGCAGCTTAGTCTTCAGGGGAAGGAGGTCCACTGAAGCTTTCTTT. Its translation: CASSLVFRGRRSTEAFF.

CDR3 nucleotide sequence: TGTGCCAGCGGGGGGGCTAGTAATGAGCAGTTCTTC. The encoded protein is CASGGASNEQFF. The chain has TRBV7-6 and TRBJ2-1; the D gene is possibly TRBD2 (7 bases). The germline V gene has CDR1 SGHVS and CDR2 FNYEAQ. The CDR3 sequence is 12 residues long. V shed 8 bases and J shed 7 bases, with 12 bases lying between them.

The chain employs TRBV5-1 and TRBJ2-1, with 11 positions matching TRBD2. Per the germline V gene, CDR1 is SGHRS and CDR2 is YFSETQ. V lost 4 bases and J lost 6; bases outside the gene matches: 3. There are 14 residues in the CDR3. In DNA form, the CDR3 reads TGCGCCAGCAGCCTTGGGACTAGCGGCAATGAGCAGTTCTTC. As protein: CASSLGTSGNEQFF.

The chain employs TRBV7-6 and TRBJ2-1, with D maybe TRBD2 (6 bases). The CDR3 totals 17 residues. The V gene lost 5 bases and the J gene lost 2 bases, with 19 bases spanning the gap. The germline V gene has CDR1 SGHVS and CDR2 FNYEAQ. DNA of the CDR3: TGTGCCAGCAGCCTCGATAGCGGAAGCTTTCCCTACAATGAGCAGTTCTTC. It encodes CASSLDSGSFPYNEQFF.

The chain is built from TRBV5-6 and TRBJ2-2, with 10 positions matching TRBD2. Per germline, CDR1 SGHDT and CDR2 YYEEEE. Unmatched junction bases numbered 10, after V lost 3 bases and J lost 5 bases. The CDR3 runs 17 residues. Here the CDR3 reads CASSSGPGLATTGELFF. CDR3 DNA sequence: TGTGCCAGCAGCTCAGGACCGGGACTAGCGACTACCGGGGAGCTGTTTTTT.

The CDR3: CATPLNSPLHF. CDR3 nucleotides: TGTGCCACCCCACTTAATTCACCCCTCCACTTT. The chain joins TRBV21-1 to TRBJ1-6. TRBV21-1 is a pseudogene. This CDR3 has 11 amino acids.

The chain is built from TRBV5-5 and TRBJ2-3, with 8 bases matching TRBD2. V shed 0 bases and J 4 bases; nucleotides not matched to a gene: 16. The CDR3 length is 19 residues. The germline V gene encodes CDR1 SGHKS and CDR2 YYEKEE (reference sequence). The CDR3 loop reads CASSLEGGMVAGHPDTQYF. CDR3 bases: TGTGCCAGCAGCTTGGAAGGAGGAATGGTAGCGGGACACCCAGATACGCAGTATTTT.

V is TRBV2 and J is TRBJ1-6; 9 nucleotides match TRBD1. The CDR3 runs 15 residues. CDR1 SNHLY and CDR2 FYNNEI come from the germline V gene. V was clipped by 6 bases and J by 6 bases; unmatched bases: 6. The CDR3 protein is CASSGGQGGNSPLHF. For the CDR3, the DNA is TGTGCCAGCAGCGGGGGACAGGGAGGTAATTCACCCCTCCACTTT.

This clone was recorded only once. The genes are TRBV7-9 and TRBJ2-4, with TRBD1 as a possible D gene (5 bases). The CDR3 runs 16 residues. The V end lost 2 bases, the J end lost 0 bases, and 11 bases lay between the germline ends. Germline lookup yields CDR1 SEHNR and CDR2 FQNEAQ (reference sequence). For the CDR3, the DNA is TGTGCCAGCAGCTTATTCGACAGTTTAGCCAAAAACATTCAGTACTTC. This translates into CASSLFDSLAKNIQYF.

This chain connects TRBV2 to TRBJ2-7; 10 bases agree with TRBD2. The CDR3 sequence is 14 residues long. Per germline, CDR1 SNHLY and CDR2 FYNNEI. The V and J ends lost 10 bases and 0 bases, in that order; junction bases with no gene match: 6. The CDR3 nucleotides read TGTGCCACCCTAGCGGGAGTAATCTCCTACGAGCAGTACTTC. Its protein is CATLAGVISYEQYF.

The genes are TRBV2 and TRBJ1-5; unclear D gene. This CDR3 is built from 13 residues. V was pared by 7 bases and J by 6 bases, with 13 bases between. Germline lookup yields CDR1 SNHLY and CDR2 FYNNEI. The CDR3 here is CASIYHEGQPQHF. The DNA for the CDR3 is TGTGCCAGCATATACCATGAGGGTCAGCCCCAGCATTTT.

CDR3 nucleotide sequence: TGCGCCAGCAGCCAGCCAGGACAGAACTATGGCTACACCTTC. It codes for CASSQPGQNYGYTF. The J gene is TRBJ1-2, the V gene TRBV4-1; D possibly corresponds to TRBD1 (6 bases). Germline CDR1 and CDR2: MGHRA and YSYEKL. The CDR3 is 14 amino acids. V was trimmed by 3 bases and J by 2 bases, leaving 10 bases between them.

V usage is TRBV11-3 and J usage is TRBJ2-7; D might be TRBD2 (5 bases). Germline V gene lookup returns CDR1 SGHNT and CDR2 YENEEA. The CDR3 is made up of 14 amino acids. The V end was cut by 1 base, the J end by 8 bases, with 15 bases between. CDR3 in DNA: TGTGCCAGCAGCTTAGGAGCGGATACTACGAAGCAGTACTTC. Translated: CASSLGADTTKQYF.

This rearrangement joins TRBV5-5 to TRBJ2-1; TRBD2 agrees at 9 bases. This CDR3 has 17 amino acids. Unmatched junction bases numbered 14, after V lost 6 bases and J lost 4 bases. Germline CDR1 and CDR2: SGHKS and YYEKEE (reference sequence). As DNA, the CDR3 is TGTGCCAGCAATAAGTGGGCGGTAGCGGGGGATTACAATGAGCAGTTCTTC. This codes for CASNKWAVAGDYNEQFF. The full variable domain, completed using reference TRBV5-5 and TRBJ2-1, is DAGVTQSPTHLIKTRGQQVTLRCSPISGHKSVSWYQQVLGQGPQFIFQYYEKEERGRGNFPDRFSARQFPNYSSELNVNALLLGDSALYLCASNKWAVAGDYNEQFFGPGTRLTVL.